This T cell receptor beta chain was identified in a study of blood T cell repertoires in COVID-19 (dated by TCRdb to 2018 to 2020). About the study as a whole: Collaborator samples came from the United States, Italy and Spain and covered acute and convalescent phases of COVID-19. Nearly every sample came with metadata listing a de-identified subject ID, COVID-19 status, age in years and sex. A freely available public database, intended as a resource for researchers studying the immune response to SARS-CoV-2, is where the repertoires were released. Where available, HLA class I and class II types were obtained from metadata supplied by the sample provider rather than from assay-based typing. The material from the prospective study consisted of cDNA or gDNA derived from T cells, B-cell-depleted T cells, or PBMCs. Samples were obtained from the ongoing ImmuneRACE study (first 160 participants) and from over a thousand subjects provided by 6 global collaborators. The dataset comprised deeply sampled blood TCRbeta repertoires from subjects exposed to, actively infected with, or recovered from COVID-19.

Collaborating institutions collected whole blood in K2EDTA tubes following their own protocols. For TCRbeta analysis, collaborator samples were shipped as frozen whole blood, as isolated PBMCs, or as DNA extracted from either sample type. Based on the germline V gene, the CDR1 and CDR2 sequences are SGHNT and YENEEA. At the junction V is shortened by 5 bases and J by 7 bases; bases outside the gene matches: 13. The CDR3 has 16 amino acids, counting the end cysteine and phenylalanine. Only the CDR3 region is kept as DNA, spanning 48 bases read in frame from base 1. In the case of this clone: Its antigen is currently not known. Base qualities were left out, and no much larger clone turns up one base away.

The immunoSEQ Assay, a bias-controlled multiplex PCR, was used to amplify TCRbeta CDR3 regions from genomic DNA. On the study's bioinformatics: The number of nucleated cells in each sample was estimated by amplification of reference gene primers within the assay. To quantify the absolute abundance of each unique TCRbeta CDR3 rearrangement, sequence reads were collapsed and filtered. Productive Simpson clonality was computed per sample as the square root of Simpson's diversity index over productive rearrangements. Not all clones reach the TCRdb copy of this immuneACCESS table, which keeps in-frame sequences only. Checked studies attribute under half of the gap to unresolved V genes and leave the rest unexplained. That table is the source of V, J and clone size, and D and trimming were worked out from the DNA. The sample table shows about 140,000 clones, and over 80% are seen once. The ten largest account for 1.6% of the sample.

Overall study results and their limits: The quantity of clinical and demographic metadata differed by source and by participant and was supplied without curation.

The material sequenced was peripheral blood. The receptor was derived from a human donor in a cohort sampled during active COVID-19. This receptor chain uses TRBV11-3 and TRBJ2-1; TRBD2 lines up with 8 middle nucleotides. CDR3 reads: CASSRTGTRPFNEQFF. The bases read TGTGCCAGCAGCCGCACCGGGACTAGACCCTTTAATGAGCAGTTCTTC. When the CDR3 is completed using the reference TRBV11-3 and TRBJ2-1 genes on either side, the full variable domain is EAGVVQSPRYKIIEKKQPVAFWCNPISGHNTLYWYLQNLGQGPELLIRYENEEAVDDSQLPKDRFSAERLKGVDSTLKIQPAELGDSAVYLCASSRTGTRPFNEQFFGPGTRLTVL.